This T cell receptor (beta chain) was recorded in a study of T cell repertoires in cytomegalovirus infection (dated by TCRdb to the late 2010s). About the investigation overall: Alongside well-studied HLA-B-restricted epitopes, the peptide stimulations were aimed at recently identified HLA-C-restricted CMV epitopes, whose presentation resists viral immunomodulation. Because public TCR beta signatures pointed to carriage of CMV infection together with the matching HLA type, the HLA type of each donor mattered for the analysis. On the study overall, not on this receptor specifically: The ex vivo response was dominated by HLA-C-restricted CMV-specific TCR beta clonotypes, and the single most frequent clonotype in two of eight donors was supplied by these HLA-C-restricted clonotypes. In both this cohort and an independent roughly 400-donor cohort, the cumulative frequency of public TCR beta family members distinguished carriers of CMV infection plus the relevant HLA type.

The junction shows trimming of 6 bases on V and 9 bases on J, plus 18 bases between the germline ends. CDR1 MDHEN and CDR2 SYDVKM are derived from the germline V gene. The CDR3, from cysteine to phenylalanine, totals 14 residues. Only the CDR3 part of the read is kept: 42 bases, read in frame from the first base. What the treatment or condition label conveys for this sample: in vitro stimulation with specific CMV peptide epitopes to enrich CMV-specific T cells. Reads for this sample came from an Illumina HiSeq 1500. TCRdb reanalyzed the raw reads on its own, using fastp at Q25 for trimming and MiXCR for clone calling, and kept in-frame beta chains. For every CDR3 protein sequence, its rows merge into one entry that carries the most common genes and DNA. The sample table shows approximately 340,000 distinct CDR3 sequences, and about 28% are seen once. In total, the top ten clones hold 20% of the sample.

Of note for this clonotype: Its antigen is currently not known. Per-base qualities were not stored, and no clone one base away is much larger.

Recombination joined TRBV28 with TRBJ1-5, with TRBD1 as a weak D call on 5 bases. The sequencing used cultured PBMCs, collected from culture after CMV antigen stimulation. This receptor was obtained from a human donor in good health (CMV status not recorded). Some clones in this sample may be carry-over from other donors' samples. The sequence in DNA is TGTGCCAGCAGCGCGGCGACCCGGAGGGGGCCCCAGCATTTT. This codes for CASSAATRRGPQHF.